This TCR beta chain originates from a study of control samples from healthy donors and cancer patients. Sequencing was performed with immunoSEQ multiplex PCR; in TCRdb, only in-frame clones are kept and a portion is missing. The data show tens of thousands of clones, 88% seen once. Germline CDR1 SGDLS, CDR2 YYNGEE. V was cut by 3 bases and J by 5 bases, with 14 bases left in between. The CDR3 has 15 amino acids. The sequence derives from a woman between 70 and 85 years old in good health. The sequenced sample consisted of blood. This sequence joins TRBV9 and TRBJ2-2; no definite D call. The CDR3, as DNA: TGTGCCAGCAGCGCACGTACGGGTGGTACCGGGGAGCTGTTTTTT. Residues: CASSARTGGTGELFF.